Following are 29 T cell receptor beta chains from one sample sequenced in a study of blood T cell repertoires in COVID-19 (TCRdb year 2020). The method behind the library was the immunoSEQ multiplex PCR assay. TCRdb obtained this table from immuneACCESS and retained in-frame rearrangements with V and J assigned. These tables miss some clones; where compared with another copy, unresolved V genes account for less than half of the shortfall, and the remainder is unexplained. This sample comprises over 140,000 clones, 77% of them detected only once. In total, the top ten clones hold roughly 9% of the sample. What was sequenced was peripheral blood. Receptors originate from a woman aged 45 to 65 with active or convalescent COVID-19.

The CDR3, as DNA: TGTGCCAGCAGCCATTACAGGGAACTTAATGGCTACACCTTC. This encodes CASSHYRELNGYTF. The gene calls are TRBV14 and TRBJ1-2; weak D call: TRBD1 (6 bases). From germline, CDR1 is SGHDN and CDR2 FVKESK. V was pared by 3 bases and J by 6 bases, with 14 bases between. The CDR3 has 14 residues.

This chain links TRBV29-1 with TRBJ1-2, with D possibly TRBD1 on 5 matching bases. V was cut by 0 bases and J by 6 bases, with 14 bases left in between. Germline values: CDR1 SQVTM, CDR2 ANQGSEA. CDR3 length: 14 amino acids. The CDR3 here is CSVEDFNRGDGYTF. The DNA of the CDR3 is TGCAGCGTTGAAGATTTTAACCGGGGGGATGGCTACACCTTC.

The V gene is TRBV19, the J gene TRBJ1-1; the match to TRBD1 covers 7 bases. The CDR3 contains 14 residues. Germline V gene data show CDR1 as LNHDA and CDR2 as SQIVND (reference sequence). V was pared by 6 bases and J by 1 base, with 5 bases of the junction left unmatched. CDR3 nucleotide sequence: TGTGCCAGTAGCCCGAGGGGGCCGAACACTGAAGCTTTCTTT. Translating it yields CASSPRGPNTEAFF.

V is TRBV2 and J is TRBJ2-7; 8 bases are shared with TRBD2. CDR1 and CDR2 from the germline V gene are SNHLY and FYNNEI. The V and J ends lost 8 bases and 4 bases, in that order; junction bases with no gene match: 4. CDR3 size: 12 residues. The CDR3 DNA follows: TGTGCCAGCGGTAGCGGGGCTTACGAGCAGTACTTC. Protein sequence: CASGSGAYEQYF. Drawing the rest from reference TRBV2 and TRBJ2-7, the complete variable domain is EPEVTQTPSHQVTQMGQEVILRCVPISNHLYFYWYRQILGQKVEFLVSFYNNEISEKSEIFDDQFSVERPDGSNFTLKIRSTKLEDSAMYFCASGSGAYEQYFGPGTRLTVT.

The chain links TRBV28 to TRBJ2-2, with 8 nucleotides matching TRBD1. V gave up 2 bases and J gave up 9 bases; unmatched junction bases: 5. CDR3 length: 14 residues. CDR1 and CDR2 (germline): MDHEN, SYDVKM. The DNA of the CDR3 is TGTGCCAGCAGTTTAATCCAGGGGGCCAGGGAGCTGTTTTTT. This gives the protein CASSLIQGARELFF.

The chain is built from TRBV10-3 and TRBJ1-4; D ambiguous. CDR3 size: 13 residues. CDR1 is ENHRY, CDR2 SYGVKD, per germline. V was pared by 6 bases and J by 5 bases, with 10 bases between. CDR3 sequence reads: CAISAGLNEKLFF. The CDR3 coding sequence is TGTGCCATCAGCGCAGGTTTGAATGAAAAACTGTTTTTT.

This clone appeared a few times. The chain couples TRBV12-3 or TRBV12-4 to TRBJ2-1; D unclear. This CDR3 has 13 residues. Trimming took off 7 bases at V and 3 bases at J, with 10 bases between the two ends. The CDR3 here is CASTSPYYNEQFF. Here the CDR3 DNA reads TGTGCCAGCACCTCACCCTACTACAATGAGCAGTTCTTC.

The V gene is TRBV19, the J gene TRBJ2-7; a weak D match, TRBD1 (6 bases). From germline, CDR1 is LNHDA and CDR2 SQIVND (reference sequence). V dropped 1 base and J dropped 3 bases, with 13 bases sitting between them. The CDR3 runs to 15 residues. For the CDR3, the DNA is TGTGCCAGTAGTATAGGGCCCGGGACACACTACGAGCAGTACTTC. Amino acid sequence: CASSIGPGTHYEQYF.

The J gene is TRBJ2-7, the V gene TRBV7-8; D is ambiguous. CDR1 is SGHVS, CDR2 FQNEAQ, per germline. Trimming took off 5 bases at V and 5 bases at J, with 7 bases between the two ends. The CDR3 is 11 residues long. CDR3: CASSLRDEQYF. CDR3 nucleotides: TGTGCCAGCAGCCTTCGGGACGAGCAGTACTTC. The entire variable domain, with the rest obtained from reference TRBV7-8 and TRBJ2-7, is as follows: GAGVSQSPRYKVAKRGQDVALRCDPISGHVSLFWYQQALGQGPEFLTYFQNEAQLDKSGLPSDRFFAERPEGSVSTLKIQRTQQEDSAVYLCASSLRDEQYFGPGTRLTVT.

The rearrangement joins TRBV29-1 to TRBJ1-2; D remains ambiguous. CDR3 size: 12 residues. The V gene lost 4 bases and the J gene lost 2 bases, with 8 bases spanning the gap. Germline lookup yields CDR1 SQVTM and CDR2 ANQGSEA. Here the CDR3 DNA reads TGCAGCGTTGGGAACGGGAACTATGGCTACACCTTC. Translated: CSVGNGNYGYTF.

CDR3: CASSQDNRNSPLHF. As DNA, the CDR3 is TGTGCCAGCAGCCAAGATAACAGGAATTCACCCCTCCACTTT. The chain joins TRBV3-1 (or the pseudogene TRBV3-2) to TRBJ1-6, with D maybe TRBD1 (5 bases). CDR3 size: 14 residues. Germline loops: CDR1 LGHDT, CDR2 YNNKEL (reference sequence). V lost 0 bases and J 7 bases, leaving 7 bases between the germline ends.

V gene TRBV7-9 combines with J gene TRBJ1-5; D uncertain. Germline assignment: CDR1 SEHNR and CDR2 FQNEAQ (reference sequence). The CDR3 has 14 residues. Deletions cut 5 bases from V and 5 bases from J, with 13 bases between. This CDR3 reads CASSGGPRYQPQHF. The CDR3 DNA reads TGTGCCAGCAGCGGAGGTCCCCGATATCAGCCCCAGCATTTT.

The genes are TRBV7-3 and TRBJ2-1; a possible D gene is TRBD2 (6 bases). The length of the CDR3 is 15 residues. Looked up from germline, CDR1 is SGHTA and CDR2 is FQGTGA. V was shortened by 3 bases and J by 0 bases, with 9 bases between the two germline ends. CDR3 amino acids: CASSFRGSSYNEQFF. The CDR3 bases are TGTGCCAGCAGCTTTCGGGGGAGCTCCTACAATGAGCAGTTCTTC. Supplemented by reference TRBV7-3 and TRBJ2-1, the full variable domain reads GAGVSQTPSNKVTEKGKYVELRCDPISGHTALYWYRQSLGQGPEFLIYFQGTGAADDSGLPNDRFFAVRPEGSVSTLKIQRTERGDSAVYLCASSFRGSSYNEQFFGPGTRLTVL.

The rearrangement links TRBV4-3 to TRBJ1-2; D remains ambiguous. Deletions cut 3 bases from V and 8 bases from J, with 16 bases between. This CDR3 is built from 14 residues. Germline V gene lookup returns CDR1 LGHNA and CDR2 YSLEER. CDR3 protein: CASSHTRNPGGYTF. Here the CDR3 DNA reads TGCGCCAGCAGCCATACCAGGAATCCTGGGGGCTACACCTTC.

Here the CDR3 reads CASSLTETQYF. The CDR3, as DNA: TGTGCCAGCAGCTTAACGGAGACGCAGTATTTT. The V and J genes are TRBV7-2 and TRBJ2-3, with D unresolved. V lost 2 bases and J 9 bases, leaving 6 bases between the germline ends. From germline, CDR1 is SGHTA and CDR2 FQGNSA. The CDR3 extends over 11 amino acids.

In DNA, the CDR3 is TGTGCCAGCAGCTTGTGGGGGCCAGATACGCAGTATTTT. Protein: CASSLWGPDTQYF. The chain recombines TRBV5-5 with TRBJ2-3; maybe TRBD1 (6 bases). CDR1 SGHKS and CDR2 YYEKEE come from the germline V gene (reference sequence). The CDR3 totals 13 residues. V shed 1 base and J shed 4 bases, with 7 bases lying between them.

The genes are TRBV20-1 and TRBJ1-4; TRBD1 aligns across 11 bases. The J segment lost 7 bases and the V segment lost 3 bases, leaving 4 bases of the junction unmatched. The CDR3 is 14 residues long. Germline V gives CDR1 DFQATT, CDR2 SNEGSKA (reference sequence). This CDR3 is CSASRTGGGEKLFF. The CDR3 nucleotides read TGCAGTGCTAGTAGGACAGGGGGCGGTGAAAAACTGTTTTTT.

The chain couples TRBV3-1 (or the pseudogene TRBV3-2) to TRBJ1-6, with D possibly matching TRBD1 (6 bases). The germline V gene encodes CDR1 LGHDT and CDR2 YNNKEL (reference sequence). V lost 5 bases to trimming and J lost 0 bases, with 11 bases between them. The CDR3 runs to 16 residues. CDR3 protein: CASSTGGSSYNSPLHF. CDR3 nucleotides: TGTGCCAGCAGCACTGGGGGCAGCTCCTATAATTCACCCCTCCACTTT.

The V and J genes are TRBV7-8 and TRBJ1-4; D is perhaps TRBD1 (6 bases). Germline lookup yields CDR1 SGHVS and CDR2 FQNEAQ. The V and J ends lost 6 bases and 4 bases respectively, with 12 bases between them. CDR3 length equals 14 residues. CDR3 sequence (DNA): TGTGCCAGCAGGTTGACAGGAGTTAATGAAAAACTGTTTTTT. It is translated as CASRLTGVNEKLFF.

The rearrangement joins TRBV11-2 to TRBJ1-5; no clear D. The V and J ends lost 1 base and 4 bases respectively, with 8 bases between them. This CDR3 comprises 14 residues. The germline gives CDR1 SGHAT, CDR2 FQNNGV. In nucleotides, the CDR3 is TGTGCCAGCAGCTTAGCTTCCGGGAATCAGCCCCAGCATTTT. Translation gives CASSLASGNQPQHF.

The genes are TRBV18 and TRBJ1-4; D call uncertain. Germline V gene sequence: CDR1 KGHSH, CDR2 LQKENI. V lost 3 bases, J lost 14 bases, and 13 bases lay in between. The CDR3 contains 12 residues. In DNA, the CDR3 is TGTGCCAGCTCACCGCCAACAAGGAGGCTGTTTTTT. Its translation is CASSPPTRRLFF.

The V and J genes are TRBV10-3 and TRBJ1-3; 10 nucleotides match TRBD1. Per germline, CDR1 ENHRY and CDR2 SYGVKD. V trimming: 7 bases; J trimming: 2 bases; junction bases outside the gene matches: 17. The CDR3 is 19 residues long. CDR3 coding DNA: TGTGCCATCAATAAGAAAAATCGTGGGACAGGGGTGGCTGGAAACACCATATATTTT. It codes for CAINKKNRGTGVAGNTIYF.

The CDR3 DNA reads as TGTGCCAGCAGCCAAGGGTCCGGCGGGGGGGCGGAAAACATTCAGTACTTC. Protein: CASSQGSGGGAENIQYF. The V gene is TRBV4-2, the J gene TRBJ2-4, with TRBD2 identical over 9 bases. The germline CDR1 and CDR2 sequences are LGHNA and YNFKEQ. There are 17 residues in the CDR3. J lost 5 bases, V lost 1 base, and 9 bases had no gene match.

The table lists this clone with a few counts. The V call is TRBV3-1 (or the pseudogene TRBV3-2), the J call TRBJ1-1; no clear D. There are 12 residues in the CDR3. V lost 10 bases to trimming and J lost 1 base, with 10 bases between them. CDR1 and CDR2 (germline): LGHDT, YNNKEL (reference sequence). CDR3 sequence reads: CAKQGRNTEAFF. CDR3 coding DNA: TGTGCCAAGCAAGGGAGGAACACTGAAGCTTTCTTT.

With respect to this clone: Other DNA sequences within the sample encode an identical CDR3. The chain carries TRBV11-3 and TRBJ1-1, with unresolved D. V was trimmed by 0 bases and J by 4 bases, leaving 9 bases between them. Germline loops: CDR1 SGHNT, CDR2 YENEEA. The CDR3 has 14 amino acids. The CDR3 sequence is CASSLDPTSTEAFF. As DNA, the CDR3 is TGTGCCAGCAGCTTAGATCCCACAAGCACTGAAGCTTTCTTT.

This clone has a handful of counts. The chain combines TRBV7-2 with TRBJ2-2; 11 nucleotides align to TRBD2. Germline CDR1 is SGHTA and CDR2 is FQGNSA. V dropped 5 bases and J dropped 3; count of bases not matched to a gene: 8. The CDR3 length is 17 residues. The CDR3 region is CASSHIAGGPDTGELFF. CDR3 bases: TGTGCCAGCAGCCACATAGCGGGAGGGCCCGACACCGGGGAGCTGTTTTTT.

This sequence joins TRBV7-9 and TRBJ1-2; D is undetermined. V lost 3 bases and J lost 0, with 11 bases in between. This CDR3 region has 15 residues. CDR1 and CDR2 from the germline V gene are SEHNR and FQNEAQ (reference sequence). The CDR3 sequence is CASSFVAPSNYGYTF. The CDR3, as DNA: TGTGCCAGCAGCTTTGTAGCGCCATCTAACTATGGCTACACCTTC.

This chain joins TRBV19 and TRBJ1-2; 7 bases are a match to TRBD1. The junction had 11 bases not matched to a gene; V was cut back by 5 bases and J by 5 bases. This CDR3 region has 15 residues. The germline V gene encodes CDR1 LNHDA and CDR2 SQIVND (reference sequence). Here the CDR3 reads CASSDRQGFYYGYTF. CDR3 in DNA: TGTGCCAGTAGTGACCGACAGGGATTCTATTATGGCTACACCTTC.

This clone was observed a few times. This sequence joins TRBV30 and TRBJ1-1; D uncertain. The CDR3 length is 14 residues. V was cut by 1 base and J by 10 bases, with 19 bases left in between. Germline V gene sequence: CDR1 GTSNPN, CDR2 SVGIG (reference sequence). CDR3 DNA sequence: TGTGCCTGGAGTGAAGGACTCACCCTACCGGCAGCTTTCTTT. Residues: CAWSEGLTLPAAFF.